A selection of T cell receptor beta chains follows, all from one sample in a study of shared clonotypes between healthy human individuals. The repertoire was sequenced with immunoSEQ multiplex PCR; TCRdb's copy has only in-frame clones and lacks some. There are more than 2,000,000 clones in the sample; more than 80% occur only once, and 0.13% to 0.15% lies in the top ten. Sequencing was carried out using naive CD4+ T cells sorted from blood. The receptors were gathered from a man younger than 35 in good health. Both conserved end residues are part of each CDR3. The D gene is left open where the match is weak. Clone size, where shown, is once, few, many, or a class for clones that have expanded.

cdr3_length j_call d_call v_call clone_size cdr3_aa cdr3_nt
13 TRBJ2-1 NA TRBV4-3 NA CASSQEPGNEQFF TGCGCCAGCAGCCAAGAGCCGGGCAATGAGCAGTTCTTC
15 TRBJ2-3 TRBD1 TRBV6-6 NA CASTIRGRSTDTQYF TGTGCCAGCACCATAAGGGGGCGTAGCACAGATACGCAGTATTTT
14 TRBJ1-2 TRBD1 TRBV10-3 NA CAITETGFGYGYTF TGTGCCATCACCGAGACAGGGTTCGGGTATGGCTACACCTTC
18 TRBJ2-3 TRBD2 TRBV7-2 NA CASSLVGVVAGNTDTQYF TGTGCCAGCAGCTTAGTCGGGGTGGTAGCGGGAAACACAGATACGCAGTATTTT
18 TRBJ2-3 TRBD1 TRBV28 NA CASSLYQRQGDSTDTQYF TGTGCCAGCAGTTTATATCAAAGACAGGGTGATAGCACAGATACGCAGTATTTT
14 TRBJ2-5 TRBD2 TRBV30 once CAWSVAGAGGTQYF TGTGCCTGGAGTGTAGCGGGAGCCGGTGGGACCCAGTACTTC
12 TRBJ2-5 NA TRBV30 NA CAWSTQSRSQYF TGTGCCTGGAGTACCCAGTCGAGATCCCAGTACTTC
15 TRBJ1-2 TRBD1 TRBV6-5 NA CASRGQGLDNYGYTF TGTGCCAGCAGGGGACAGGGGCTCGATAACTATGGCTACACCTTC
16 TRBJ2-2 NA TRBV5-1 NA CASSLNPGRNTGELFF TGCGCCAGCAGCTTGAATCCTGGCCGGAACACCGGGGAGCTGTTTTTT
12 TRBJ2-1 NA TRBV29-1 NA CSVDSHPTEQFF TGCAGCGTTGATAGCCACCCGACAGAGCAGTTCTTC
15 TRBJ2-3 NA TRBV29-1 NA CSVADHGAGTDTQYF TGCAGCGTCGCCGATCACGGGGCGGGCACAGATACGCAGTATTTT
13 TRBJ2-3 NA TRBV25-1 NA CASSDLSTDTQYF TGTGCCAGCAGTGACCTGAGCACAGATACGCAGTATTTT
16 TRBJ1-1 NA TRBV4-1 NA CASSEALPPLDTEAFF TGCGCCAGCAGCGAAGCCCTCCCCCCGCTGGACACTGAAGCTTTCTTT
15 TRBJ1-3 TRBD1 TRBV7-9 NA CASSVDRVSGNTIYF TGTGCCAGCAGCGTCGACAGGGTCTCTGGAAACACCATATATTTT
17 TRBJ2-1 TRBD2 TRBV9 NA CASSVGRAGGGYNEQFF TGTGCCAGCAGCGTAGGGCGAGCGGGAGGAGGCTACAATGAGCAGTTCTTC
16 TRBJ2-3 TRBD2 TRBV6-1 NA CASSQASGRVADTQYF TGTGCCAGCAGTCAAGCTAGCGGGAGGGTCGCAGATACGCAGTATTTT
13 TRBJ2-1 NA TRBV19 NA CASSIERVSEQFF TGTGCCAGTAGTATAGAGAGGGTCAGTGAGCAGTTCTTC
13 TRBJ1-2 NA TRBV23-1 NA CASSQPGEGGYTF TGCGCCAGCAGTCAACCGGGTGAGGGTGGCTACACCTTC
12 TRBJ1-2 NA TRBV5-5 NA CASSLDQGGYTF TGTGCCAGCAGCTTGGATCAGGGCGGCTACACCTTC
14 TRBJ2-7 NA TRBV10-3 NA CAISESGRTYEQYF TGTGCCATCAGTGAGTCTGGCAGAACCTACGAGCAGTACTTC
13 TRBJ1-1 NA TRBV30 NA CAWSVLLNTEAFF TGTGCCTGGAGTGTACTTTTGAACACTGAAGCTTTCTTT
14 TRBJ2-2 NA TRBV5-1 NA CASSLTPNTGELFF TGCGCCAGCAGCTTAACCCCTAACACCGGGGAGCTGTTTTTT
15 TRBJ1-3 TRBD1 TRBV2 NA CASRNTGGSGNTIYF TGTGCCAGCAGGAACACAGGGGGCTCTGGAAACACCATATATTTT
14 TRBJ1-5 NA TRBV28 NA CASSQRGGNQPQHF TGTGCCAGCAGCCAAAGGGGAGGCAATCAGCCCCAGCATTTT
13 TRBJ1-1 NA TRBV7-8 NA CASSQQVNTEAFF TGTGCCAGCAGCCAACAGGTGAACACTGAAGCTTTCTTT